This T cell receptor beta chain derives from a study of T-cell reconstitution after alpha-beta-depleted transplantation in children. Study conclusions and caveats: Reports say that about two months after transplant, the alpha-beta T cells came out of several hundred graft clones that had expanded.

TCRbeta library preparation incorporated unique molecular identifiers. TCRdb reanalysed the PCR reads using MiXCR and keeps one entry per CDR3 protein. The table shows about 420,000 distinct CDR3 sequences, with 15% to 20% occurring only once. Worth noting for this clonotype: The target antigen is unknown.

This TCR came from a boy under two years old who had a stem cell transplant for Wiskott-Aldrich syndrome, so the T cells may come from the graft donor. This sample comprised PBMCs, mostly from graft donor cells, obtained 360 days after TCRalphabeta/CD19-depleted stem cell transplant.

The CDR3 spells CASSHSTGTRQETQYF. The DNA of the CDR3 is TGTGCCAGCAGCCATTCTACCGGGACTAGGCAAGAGACCCAGTACTTC. V and J are TRBV3-1 and TRBJ2-5, with 8 bases aligning to TRBD2. The CDR3 spans 16 residues. The germline V gene encodes CDR1 LGHDT and CDR2 YNNKEL (reference sequence). With 3 bases clipped from V and 2 bases from J, the junction kept 8 bases outside the gene matches.